A selection of T cell receptor beta chains follows, all from one sample in a study of blood T cell repertoires in COVID-19. The table came from immunoSEQ multiplex PCR; TCRdb's copy has only in-frame clones and leaves some out. The data show 150,000 or so clones, around 85% seen once. The sample taken for sequencing was peripheral blood. The receptors here all came from a woman of 80 years or more with acute or convalescent COVID-19. Both conserved end residues are part of each CDR3. A D gene is named only where the DNA matches it firmly. Size tells how often a clone was seen (once, few, many) or the class of an expanded clone, and some rows leave it out.

>TRBV5-1|14|TRBJ1-1|TRBD1|NA
CASSTSRGQTEAFF
TGCGCCAGCAGCACCTCCAGGGGGCAGACTGAAGCTTTCTTT
>TRBV19|14|TRBJ1-4|NA|once
CASSMGQNNEKLFF
TGTGCCAGTAGTATGGGGCAGAATAATGAAAAACTGTTTTTT
>TRBV15|14|TRBJ1-2|NA|NA
CATSREKVSYGYTF
TGTGCCACCAGCAGAGAGAAAGTTAGCTATGGCTACACCTTC
>TRBV7-2|16|TRBJ1-6|NA|few
CASSLGAAKNNSPLHF
TGTGCCAGCAGCCTAGGGGCAGCAAAAAATAATTCACCCCTCCACTTT
>TRBV18|13|TRBJ1-1|TRBD1|NA
CASSPGQGQTAFF
TGTGCCAGCTCACCAGGACAGGGACAAACGGCTTTCTTT
>TRBV2|15|TRBJ1-6|TRBD1|few
CASSEWDRGNSPLHF
TGTGCCAGCAGTGAATGGGACAGGGGTAATTCACCCCTCCACTTT
>TRBV18|15|TRBJ1-6|TRBD1|NA
CASSPSSGGNSPLHF
TGTGCCAGCTCACCATCCTCAGGGGGCAATTCACCCCTCCACTTT
>TRBV15|14|TRBJ2-7|NA|NA
CATSRVGRGYEQYF
TGTGCCACCAGCAGAGTGGGTAGAGGGTACGAGCAGTACTTC
>TRBV7-2|19|TRBJ2-1|NA|NA
CASSLVTRTEAWGYNEQFF
TGTGCCAGCAGCTTAGTCACCCGGACTGAGGCTTGGGGTTACAATGAGCAGTTCTTC
>TRBV6-5|13|TRBJ1-2|NA|few
CASSNTYYQGYTF
TGTGCCAGCAGTAACACCTACTATCAAGGCTACACCTTC
>TRBV27|16|TRBJ2-7|NA|NA
CASSRGTGSDSYEQYF
TGTGCCAGCAGCCGCGGAACAGGGTCGGACTCCTACGAGCAGTACTTC
>TRBV3-1/TRBV3-2|12|TRBJ2-1|NA|medium-sized
CASSQGATVWFF
TGTGCCAGCAGCCAAGGGGCGACAGTATGGTTCTTC
>TRBV27|18|TRBJ2-3|TRBD1|few
CASSLKPLNRGQTDTQYF
TGTGCCAGCAGTTTAAAACCCCTCAACAGGGGGCAGACAGATACGCAGTATTTT
>TRBV9|15|TRBJ1-4|NA|NA
CASSLRGGLEEKLFF
TGTGCCAGCAGCTTACGTGGGGGGTTAGAAGAAAAACTGTTTTTT
>TRBV20-1|13|TRBJ1-2|NA|NA
CSASYSDARGYTF
TGCAGTGCTAGTTATTCGGATGCTAGGGGCTACACCTTC
>TRBV5-6|12|TRBJ2-7|NA|NA
CASSLRTYEQYF
TGTGCCAGCAGCCTCAGGACCTACGAGCAGTACTTC
>TRBV5-1|14|TRBJ1-1|NA|few
CASRPGLMNTEAFF
TGCGCCAGCAGACCGGGACTGATGAACACTGAAGCTTTCTTT
>TRBV18|14|TRBJ2-2|NA|NA
CASSPGRNTGELFF
TGTGCCAGCTCACCCGGGAGAAACACCGGGGAGCTGTTTTTT
>TRBV15|16|TRBJ1-3|NA|NA
CATSRDGTRGGNTIYF
TGTGCCACCAGCAGAGATGGGACTCGGGGAGGAAACACCATATATTTT
>TRBV6-5|13|TRBJ1-2|NA|NA
CASSSTGWYGYTF
TGTGCCAGCAGTAGCACAGGGTGGTATGGCTACACCTTC
>TRBV9|15|TRBJ2-5|NA|NA
CASSSQGGRGETQYF
TGTGCCAGCAGCTCCCAAGGGGGTCGGGGAGAGACCCAGTACTTC
>TRBV29-1|12|TRBJ2-3|NA|NA
CSKVVSAGTQYF
TGCAGCAAGGTTGTCTCAGCAGGTACGCAGTATTTT
>TRBV29-1|14|TRBJ2-2|TRBD2|NA
CSVEERGAAGELFF
TGCAGCGTTGAAGAGCGGGGGGCCGCCGGGGAGCTGTTTTTT
>TRBV5-4|17|TRBJ1-2|NA|NA
CASSLESGGQPNYGYTF
TGTGCCAGCAGCTTGGAATCTGGGGGCCAACCTAACTATGGCTACACCTTC
>TRBV10-3|13|TRBJ1-1|NA|few
CAISGEGGIRAFF
TGTGCCATCAGTGGGGAAGGAGGGATTCGGGCTTTCTTT
>TRBV11-2|13|TRBJ2-7|NA|NA
CASSLGYTYEQYF
TGTGCCAGCAGCTTAGGGTACACCTACGAGCAGTACTTC
>TRBV5-1|16|TRBJ2-7|NA|once
CASSPSMETDSYEQYF
TGCGCCAGCAGCCCCTCGATGGAAACAGACTCCTACGAGCAGTACTTC
>TRBV7-8|15|TRBJ1-1|NA|NA
CASSPLTQGNTEAFF
TGTGCCAGCAGTCCCTTAACCCAGGGGAACACTGAAGCTTTCTTT
>TRBV18|15|TRBJ2-2|NA|once
CASSPDREATGELFF
TGTGCCAGCTCACCAGACAGGGAGGCCACCGGGGAGCTGTTTTTT
>TRBV6-1|15|TRBJ2-3|NA|NA
CASSEAASAPDTQYF
TGTGCCAGCAGTGAAGCGGCTAGTGCCCCGGATACGCAGTATTTT
>TRBV5-6|14|TRBJ2-7|NA|NA
CASSSPDRTPEQYF
TGTGCCAGCAGCTCACCCGACAGAACACCCGAGCAGTACTTC
>TRBV5-1|14|TRBJ2-5|NA|NA
CASSLAQVEETQYF
TGCGCCAGCAGCTTGGCACAGGTAGAGGAGACCCAGTACTTC
>TRBV30|16|TRBJ1-2|NA|NA
CAWIKTAPSIDYGYTF
TGTGCCTGGATAAAAACAGCCCCAAGTATTGACTATGGCTACACCTTC
>TRBV5-1|14|TRBJ2-7|TRBD1|NA
CASSHPGQGYEQYF
TGCGCCAGCAGCCATCCGGGACAGGGCTACGAGCAGTACTTC
>TRBV6-5|13|TRBJ1-2|TRBD1|NA
CASSPDRGYGYTF
TGTGCCAGCAGTCCCGACAGGGGGTATGGCTACACCTTC
>TRBV19|15|TRBJ1-1|TRBD1|NA
CASSVGQVGFTEAFF
TGTGCCAGTAGCGTAGGACAGGTAGGATTCACTGAAGCTTTCTTT
>TRBV6-1|13|TRBJ2-7|NA|NA
CASSEAGQSQQYF
TGTGCCAGCAGTGAGGCGGGACAGTCCCAGCAGTACTTC
>TRBV6-2/TRBV6-3|15|TRBJ2-5|NA|NA
CASRWKGVTQETQYF
TGTGCCAGCCGTTGGAAGGGGGTTACACAAGAGACCCAGTACTTC
>TRBV3-1/TRBV3-2|13|TRBJ1-1|NA|NA
CASSLLWNTEAFF
TGTGCCAGCAGCCTATTATGGAACACTGAAGCTTTCTTT
>TRBV5-1|12|TRBJ1-2|TRBD1|NA
CASSPGQDGYTF
TGCGCCAGCAGCCCCGGACAGGATGGCTACACCTTC
>TRBV19|16|TRBJ2-3|TRBD2|NA
CASSIRGGLGTDTQYF
TGTGCCAGTAGTATCCGCGGGGGGTTGGGTACAGATACGCAGTATTTT
>TRBV7-3|18|TRBJ2-3|NA|NA
CASSLMSSRGSGTDTQYF
TGTGCCAGCAGCTTAATGAGTAGTAGAGGGTCCGGCACAGATACGCAGTATTTT
>TRBV6-5|12|TRBJ1-1|NA|NA
CASLYGATEAFF
TGTGCCAGCCTGTACGGTGCCACTGAAGCTTTCTTT
>TRBV14|18|TRBJ1-4|NA|NA
CASSQKFGQTGWNEKLFF
TGTGCCAGCAGCCAAAAATTCGGACAGACAGGCTGGAATGAAAAACTGTTTTTT
>TRBV7-6|16|TRBJ2-1|TRBD2|NA
CASSLVAGRAYNEQFF
TGTGCCAGCAGCTTGGTAGCGGGGCGAGCCTACAATGAGCAGTTCTTC
>TRBV6-5|14|TRBJ1-1|NA|NA
CASRRTQMNTEAFF
TGTGCCAGCCGGCGGACACAGATGAACACTGAAGCTTTCTTT
>TRBV10-3|14|TRBJ1-1|TRBD1|NA
CATRQQGGNTEAFF
TGTGCCACCCGGCAACAGGGGGGGAACACTGAAGCTTTCTTT
>TRBV3-1/TRBV3-2|15|TRBJ2-3|NA|NA
CASSQVVPYPDTQYF
TGTGCCAGCAGCCAAGTGGTCCCCTACCCAGATACGCAGTATTTT
>TRBV10-1|12|TRBJ2-5|TRBD2|NA
CASSPGSGAQYF
TGCGCCAGCAGCCCGGGGAGCGGGGCACAGTACTTC